A single sample is the source of the 19 T cell receptor beta chains below, sequenced in a study of T cell responses to AZD1222 COVID-19 vaccine. The table came from immunoSEQ multiplex PCR; TCRdb's copy has only in-frame clones and leaves some out. The sample includes 100,000 or so clones, 88% of them seen just once. Sequencing used peripheral blood, obtained on day 0 of AZD1222 vaccination. The receptors derive from an adult in good health.

This rearrangement joins TRBV7-6 to TRBJ1-5; the D gene is possibly TRBD1 (5 bases). This CDR3 contains 15 residues. Trimming took 0 bases from V and 4 from J, leaving 10 bases between them. The germline V gene encodes CDR1 SGHVS and CDR2 FNYEAQ. The CDR3 is CASSLASGLNQPQHF. Here the CDR3 DNA reads TGTGCCAGCAGCTTAGCGTCGGGACTAAATCAGCCCCAGCATTTT.

The chain has TRBV5-1 and TRBJ2-1; no clear D gene. Germline V gene lookup returns CDR1 SGHRS and CDR2 YFSETQ. Trimming stripped 0 bases from V and 0 bases from J, with 10 bases between. The length of the CDR3 is 16 residues. The CDR3 region is CASSLGQLSSYNEQFF. DNA for the CDR3: TGCGCCAGCAGCTTGGGGCAGTTGAGCTCCTACAATGAGCAGTTCTTC.

The chain couples TRBV28 to TRBJ2-1, with D unclear. Germline V gives CDR1 MDHEN, CDR2 SYDVKM. The CDR3 is 13 residues long. Between the trimmed V and J ends, which lost 6 bases and 2 bases, there was a span of 8 bases. CDR3 in DNA: TGTGCCAGCAGCCCCCAGGCCTACAATGAGCAGTTCTTC. It is translated as CASSPQAYNEQFF.

J is TRBJ1-2 and V is TRBV14; D is ambiguous. The CDR3 length is 14 residues. V lost 2 bases, J lost 8 bases, and 15 bases lay in between. CDR1 SGHDN and CDR2 FVKESK come from the germline V gene. In DNA form, the CDR3 reads TGTGCCAGCAGCCAACAGGCTACACTGAAAGGCTACACCTTC. Translating gives CASSQQATLKGYTF.

V usage is TRBV30 and J usage is TRBJ2-1, with 8 bases lining up with TRBD1. The CDR3 has 13 amino acids. Trimming removed 3 bases from V and 13 bases from J; junction bases left unmatched: 11. Germline CDR1 GTSNPN, CDR2 SVGIG (reference sequence). This CDR3 reads CAWSDLDRGTQFF. CDR3 nucleotide sequence: TGTGCCTGGAGCGACCTTGACAGGGGTACTCAGTTCTTC.

V gene TRBV10-3 combines with J gene TRBJ2-7; a possible D gene is TRBD2 (7 bases). V was shortened by 3 bases and J by 5 bases, with 14 bases between the two germline ends. Per germline, CDR1 ENHRY and CDR2 SYGVKD. CDR3 length equals 14 residues. CDR3 nucleotides: TGTGCCATCAGTGACCAGGGGAGGGGGGACGAGCAGTACTTC. Protein product: CAISDQGRGDEQYF.

The chain has TRBV19 and TRBJ2-3, with D uncertain. V was shortened by 3 bases and J by 4 bases, with 11 bases between the two germline ends. The CDR3 loop spans 14 amino acids. Germline CDR1 reads LNHDA; CDR2 reads SQIVND (reference sequence). The CDR3: CASSIHNIPDTQYF. Here the CDR3 DNA reads TGTGCCAGTAGTATTCATAATATACCAGATACGCAGTATTTT.

CDR3 coding DNA: TGTGCCAGCAGCCCAACAGGGCCCGGGGAGCTGTTTTTT. Its protein is CASSPTGPGELFF. The chain recombines TRBV7-9 with TRBJ2-2; possible D gene TRBD1, 6 bases. The V and J ends lost 5 bases and 6 bases respectively, with 10 bases between them. Germline V gene lookup returns CDR1 SEHNR and CDR2 FQNEAQ (reference sequence). The CDR3 runs 13 residues. The whole variable domain, remainder taken from reference TRBV7-9 and TRBJ2-2, is DTGVSQNPRHKITKRGQNVTFRCDPISEHNRLYWYRQTLGQGPEFLTYFQNEAQLEKSRLLSDRFSAERPKGSFSTLEIQRTEQGDSAMYLCASSPTGPGELFFGEGSRLTVL.

This rearrangement joins TRBV7-8 to TRBJ2-2, with D possibly being TRBD1 (7 bases). This CDR3 spans 13 amino acids. Germline V gene sequence: CDR1 SGHVS, CDR2 FQNEAQ. V dropped 8 bases and J dropped 6 bases, with 13 bases sitting between them. DNA for the CDR3: TGTGCCAGCCGCCAGGGGGAGGCCGGGGAGCTGTTTTTT. This translates into CASRQGEAGELFF.

The chain combines TRBV27 with TRBJ2-1; no reliable D call. V lost 2 bases to trimming and J lost 0 bases, with 8 bases between them. Germline assignment: CDR1 MNHEY and CDR2 SMNVEV (reference sequence). This CDR3 has 15 amino acids. CDR3 bases: TGTGCCAGCAGTTTAAACACCCGCTCCTACAATGAGCAGTTCTTC. This encodes CASSLNTRSYNEQFF.

This clone showed up just once. CDR3 amino acids: CASSLDGRAENEQFF. The CDR3 nucleotides are TGCGCCAGCAGCCTTGACGGGAGGGCCGAGAATGAGCAGTTCTTC. The chain has TRBV5-1 and TRBJ2-1, with 8 bases identical to TRBD2. Germline V gene data show CDR1 as SGHRS and CDR2 as YFSETQ. The CDR3 length is 15 residues. With 4 bases clipped from V and 7 bases from J, the junction kept 10 bases outside the gene matches.

The chain recombines TRBV5-1 with TRBJ2-7; D remains ambiguous. This CDR3 has 11 amino acids. Trimming stripped 0 bases from V and 6 bases from J, with 4 bases between. Per the germline V gene, CDR1 is SGHRS and CDR2 is YFSETQ. CDR3 region: CASSLDIEQYF. CDR3 nucleotides: TGCGCCAGCAGCTTGGATATCGAGCAGTACTTC.

This sequence joins TRBV30 and TRBJ1-3; TRBD1 might be the D (5 bases). The CDR3 covers 16 residues. Germline lookup yields CDR1 GTSNPN and CDR2 SVGIG (reference sequence). Trimming shortened V by 4 bases and J by 5 bases, and 21 bases separated the two germline ends. The CDR3 bases are TGTGCCTGGACCGCCCAGGGATACGATCTGAGAAACACCATATATTTT. Amino acid sequence: CAWTAQGYDLRNTIYF.

V and J are TRBV9 and TRBJ2-1; no clear D. The CDR3 length is 14 residues. Looked up from germline, CDR1 is SGDLS and CDR2 is YYNGEE. Trimming took 4 bases from V and 0 from J, leaving 8 bases between them. Here the CDR3 reads CASSIRDSYNEQFF. The CDR3 DNA follows: TGTGCCAGCAGCATTAGGGACTCCTACAATGAGCAGTTCTTC.

This clone occurred once. This chain uses TRBV2 with TRBJ2-5; tentatively, D is TRBD2 (7 bases). The V gene lost 10 bases and the J gene lost 3 bases, with 12 bases spanning the gap. Germline V gene data show CDR1 as SNHLY and CDR2 as FYNNEI. This CDR3 contains 12 residues. The CDR3 region is CATRGGEETQYF. CDR3 sequence (DNA): TGTGCCACCAGGGGAGGGGAAGAGACCCAGTACTTC.

The chain carries TRBV12-3 or TRBV12-4 and TRBJ1-2, with D perhaps matching TRBD1 (6 bases). The V and J ends lost 5 bases and 8 bases respectively, with 15 bases between them. The CDR3 consists of 13 residues. The CDR3 protein is CASSNTGLGGYTF. DNA for the CDR3: TGTGCCAGCAGTAATACAGGGCTGGGCGGCTACACCTTC.

The chain has TRBV5-4 and TRBJ2-5; 13 bases agree with TRBD2. The germline CDR1 and CDR2 sequences are SGHNT and YYREEE (reference sequence). This CDR3 comprises 17 residues. The junction had 7 bases not matched to a gene; V was cut back by 4 bases and J by 1 base. This chain's CDR3 is CASSGRLAGGPQETQYF. The CDR3 DNA follows: TGTGCCAGCAGCGGCCGACTAGCGGGAGGCCCCCAAGAGACCCAGTACTTC. The complete variable domain, with remaining parts taken from reference TRBV5-4 and TRBJ2-5, reads ETGVTQSPTHLIKTRGQQVTLRCSSQSGHNTVSWYQQALGQGPQFIFQYYREEENGRGNFPPRFSGLQFPNYSSELNVNALELDDSALYLCASSGRLAGGPQETQYFGPGTRLLVL.

V usage is TRBV6-5 and J usage is TRBJ1-4, with a tentative D call TRBD1 (5 bases). This CDR3 has 15 amino acids. Germline V gene sequence: CDR1 MNHEY, CDR2 SVGAGI. Trimming took 2 bases from V and 6 from J, leaving 13 bases between them. In DNA form, the CDR3 reads TGTGCCAGCAGTTACGCTAGGGACGGCTATGAAAAACTGTTTTTT. This encodes CASSYARDGYEKLFF.

The chain carries TRBV28 and TRBJ1-2; D is possibly TRBD1 (6 bases). The CDR3 contains 15 residues. V lost 5 bases and J lost 1, with 14 bases in between. Germline CDR1 is MDHEN and CDR2 is SYDVKM. The CDR3 DNA reads as TGTGCCAGCAGTCCAACAGGGCGTGATAACTATGGCTACACCTTC. It encodes CASSPTGRDNYGYTF.